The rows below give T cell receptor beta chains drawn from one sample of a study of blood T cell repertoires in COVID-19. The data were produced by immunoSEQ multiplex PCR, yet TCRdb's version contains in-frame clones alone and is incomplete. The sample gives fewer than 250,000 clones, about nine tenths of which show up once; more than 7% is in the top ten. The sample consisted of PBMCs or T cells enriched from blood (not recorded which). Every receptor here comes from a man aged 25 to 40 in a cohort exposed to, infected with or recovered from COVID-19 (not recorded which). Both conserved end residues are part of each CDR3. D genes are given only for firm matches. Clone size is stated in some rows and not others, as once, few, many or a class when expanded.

DNA: TGTGCCAGCAGCAAGAAAGACAGGTGGGGTATTGGCGAGCAGTACTTC
CDR3: CASSKKDRWGIGEQYF
size: .
D: .
J: TRBJ2-7
V: TRBV5-6

DNA: TGTGCCAGCAGCCCCCGATCTATGACTAGCACAGATACGCAGTATTTT
CDR3: CASSPRSMTSTDTQYF
size: .
D: .
J: TRBJ2-3
V: TRBV11-2

DNA: TGCGCCAGCAGCCAAGATTTGACTCCTCTTCTCGGGGAGCTGTTTTTT
CDR3: CASSQDLTPLLGELFF
size: .
D: .
J: TRBJ2-2
V: TRBV4-1

DNA: TGTGCCAGCAGTTTGGGAGGACAGGGATTCTCCTACGAGCAGTACTTC
CDR3: CASSLGGQGFSYEQYF
size: few
D: TRBD1
J: TRBJ2-7
V: TRBV28

DNA: TGTGCCAGCAGCGCTGACAGGGGGCTCGGTTCACCCCTCCACTTT
CDR3: CASSADRGLGSPLHF
size: .
D: TRBD1
J: TRBJ1-6
V: TRBV5-4

DNA: TGTGCTAAGGGACACGTTAATGAAAAACTGTTTTTT
CDR3: CAKGHVNEKLFF
size: .
D: .
J: TRBJ1-4
V: TRBV12-5

DNA: TGTGCCAGTAGGTGGACAAACTATGGCTACACCTTC
CDR3: CASRWTNYGYTF
size: .
D: .
J: TRBJ1-2
V: TRBV19

DNA: TGTGCCAGCAGCCAGGGTAAATTGACAGCACCTAACACTGAAGCTTTCTTT
CDR3: CASSQGKLTAPNTEAFF
size: .
D: .
J: TRBJ1-1
V: TRBV3-1/TRBV3-2

DNA: TGTGCCAGCAGCGCATCGACAGGGATCGTCAATCAGCCCCAGCATTTT
CDR3: CASSASTGIVNQPQHF
size: .
D: TRBD1
J: TRBJ1-5
V: TRBV7-6

DNA: TGTGCCAGCAGTTCCGACAGGGGAAATTTCTACGAGCAGTACTTC
CDR3: CASSSDRGNFYEQYF
size: .
D: TRBD1
J: TRBJ2-7
V: TRBV6-5

DNA: TGTGCCAGATATTTTACAAGACTAGCGGGGTCCTACGAGCAGTACTTC
CDR3: CARYFTRLAGSYEQYF
size: .
D: TRBD2
J: TRBJ2-7
V: TRBV19

DNA: TGTGCCAGCAGCCCTTTGACAGTTAACTATGGCTACACCTTC
CDR3: CASSPLTVNYGYTF
size: .
D: .
J: TRBJ1-2
V: TRBV3-1/TRBV3-2

DNA: TGTGCCAGCAGACCACGTACTAGCGGGGGCACAGATACGCAGTATTTT
CDR3: CASRPRTSGGTDTQYF
size: .
D: TRBD2
J: TRBJ2-3
V: TRBV5-8

DNA: TGTGCCAGCAGCTTCACAGGGGGCGTGATAGCAAATCAGCCCCAGCATTTT
CDR3: CASSFTGGVIANQPQHF
size: .
D: TRBD1
J: TRBJ1-5
V: TRBV7-9

DNA: TGTGCCAGCAGCTCACAGGGGCCGTACAATGAGCAGTTCTTC
CDR3: CASSSQGPYNEQFF
size: .
D: TRBD1
J: TRBJ2-1
V: TRBV5-5

DNA: TGTGCCAGCAGCTCCTACAGGGGCCTGAGCCCCAATTCACCCCTCCACTTT
CDR3: CASSSYRGLSPNSPLHF
size: .
D: TRBD1
J: TRBJ1-6
V: TRBV11-2

DNA: TGTGCCAGCAGTTCACAGGAATATGGCTACACCTTC
CDR3: CASSSQEYGYTF
size: .
D: .
J: TRBJ1-2
V: TRBV6-5

DNA: TGTGCCAGCAGCTTACCGGACAGGGGGCGATATGGCTACACCTTC
CDR3: CASSLPDRGRYGYTF
size: .
D: TRBD1
J: TRBJ1-2
V: TRBV11-2

DNA: TGTGCCAGCAGCGTAGGTGGGGCCCGGGTAGATACGCAGTATTTT
CDR3: CASSVGGARVDTQYF
size: once
D: .
J: TRBJ2-3
V: TRBV9

DNA: TGTGCCAGCAGTCTGGACACATTAGCTACTCAGCCCCAGCATTTT
CDR3: CASSLDTLATQPQHF
size: .
D: .
J: TRBJ1-5
V: TRBV5-8

DNA: TGCGCCAGCAGCCAAGGGACTAGCAGACCTAGCACAGATACGCAGTATTTT
CDR3: CASSQGTSRPSTDTQYF
size: few
D: TRBD2
J: TRBJ2-3
V: TRBV4-3

DNA: TGTGCCAGCCGACAGGGTAATAGCAATCAGCCCCAGCATTTT
CDR3: CASRQGNSNQPQHF
size: .
D: TRBD1
J: TRBJ1-5
V: TRBV2

DNA: TGCGCCAGCAGTCGCGGACTAGCGGCACCTAATGAGCAGTTCTTC
CDR3: CASSRGLAAPNEQFF
size: .
D: TRBD2
J: TRBJ2-1
V: TRBV4-3

DNA: TGTGCCAGCAGCAAAGGAAAGACAGTGGTCCCCGTCGAGCAGTACTTC
CDR3: CASSKGKTVVPVEQYF
size: .
D: .
J: TRBJ2-7
V: TRBV21-1